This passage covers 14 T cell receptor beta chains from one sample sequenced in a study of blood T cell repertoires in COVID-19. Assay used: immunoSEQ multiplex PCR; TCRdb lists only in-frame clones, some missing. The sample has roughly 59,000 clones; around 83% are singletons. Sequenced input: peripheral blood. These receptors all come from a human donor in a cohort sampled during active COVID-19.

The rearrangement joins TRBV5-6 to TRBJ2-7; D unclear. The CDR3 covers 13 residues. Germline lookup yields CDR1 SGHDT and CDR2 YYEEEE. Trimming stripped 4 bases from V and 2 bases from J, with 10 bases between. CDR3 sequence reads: CASSLTETYEQYF. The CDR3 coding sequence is TGTGCCAGCAGCCTTACAGAGACCTACGAGCAGTACTTC. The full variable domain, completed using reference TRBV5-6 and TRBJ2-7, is DAGVTQSPTHLIKTRGQQVTLRCSPKSGHDTVSWYQQALGQGPQFIFQYYEEEERQRGNFPDRFSGHQFPNYSSELNVNALLLGDSALYLCASSLTETYEQYFGPGTRLTVT.

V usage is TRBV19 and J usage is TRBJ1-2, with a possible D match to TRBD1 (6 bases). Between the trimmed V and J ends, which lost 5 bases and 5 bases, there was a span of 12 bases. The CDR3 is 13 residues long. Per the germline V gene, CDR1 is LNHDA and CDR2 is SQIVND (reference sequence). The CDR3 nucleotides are TGTGCCAGTAGTGCTGGACAGTTTTATGGCTACACCTTC. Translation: CASSAGQFYGYTF. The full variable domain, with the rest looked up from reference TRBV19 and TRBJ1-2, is DGGITQSPKYLFRKEGQNVTLSCEQNLNHDAMYWYRQDPGQGLRLIYYSQIVNDFQKGDIAEGYSVSREKKESFPLTVTSAQKNPTAFYLCASSAGQFYGYTFGSGTRLTVV.

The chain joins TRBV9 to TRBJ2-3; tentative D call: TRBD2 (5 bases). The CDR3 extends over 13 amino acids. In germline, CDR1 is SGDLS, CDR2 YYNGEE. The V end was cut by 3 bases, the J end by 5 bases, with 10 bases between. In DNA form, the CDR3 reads TGTGCCAGCAGCGCCGGCGGAGGAGATACGCAGTATTTT. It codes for CASSAGGGDTQYF. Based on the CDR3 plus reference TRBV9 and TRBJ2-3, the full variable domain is DSGVTQTPKHLITATGQRVTLRCSPRSGDLSVYWYQQSLDQGLQFLIQYYNGEERAKGNILERFSAQQFPDLHSELNLSSLELGDSALYFCASSAGGGDTQYFGPGTRLTVL.

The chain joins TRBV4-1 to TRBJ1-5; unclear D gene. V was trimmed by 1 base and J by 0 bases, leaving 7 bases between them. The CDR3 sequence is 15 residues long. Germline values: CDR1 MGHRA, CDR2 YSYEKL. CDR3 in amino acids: CASSQGHSSNQPQHF. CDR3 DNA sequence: TGCGCCAGCAGCCAAGGACATTCTAGCAATCAGCCCCAGCATTTT.

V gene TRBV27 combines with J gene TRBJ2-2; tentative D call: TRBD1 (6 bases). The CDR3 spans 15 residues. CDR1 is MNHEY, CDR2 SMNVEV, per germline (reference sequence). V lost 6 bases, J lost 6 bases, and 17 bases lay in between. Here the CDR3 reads CASRFGQGWAGELFF. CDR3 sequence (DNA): TGTGCCAGCAGATTCGGTCAGGGGTGGGCCGGGGAGCTGTTTTTT.

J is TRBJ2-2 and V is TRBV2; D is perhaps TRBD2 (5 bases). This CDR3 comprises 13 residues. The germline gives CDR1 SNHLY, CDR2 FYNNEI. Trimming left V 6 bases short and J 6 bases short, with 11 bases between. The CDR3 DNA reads TGTGCCAGCAGGGACTCCGGTGCCGGGGAGCTGTTTTTT. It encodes CASRDSGAGELFF.

CDR3 sequence (DNA): TGTGCCAGCAGCCCGGGACTAGCGGAATACGAGCAGTACTTC. This translates into CASSPGLAEYEQYF. J is TRBJ2-7 and V is TRBV3-1 (or the pseudogene TRBV3-2); 11 bases align to TRBD2. V lost 4 bases to trimming and J lost 4 bases; unmatched junction nucleotides: 3. The CDR3 spans 14 residues. Germline V lookup: CDR1 LGHDT, CDR2 YNNKEL (reference sequence).

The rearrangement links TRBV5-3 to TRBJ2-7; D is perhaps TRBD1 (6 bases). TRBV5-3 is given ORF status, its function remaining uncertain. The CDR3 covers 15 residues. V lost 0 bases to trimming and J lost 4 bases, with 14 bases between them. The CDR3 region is CARSLVQGRRYEQYF. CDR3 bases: TGTGCCAGAAGCTTGGTCCAGGGGCGAAGGTACGAGCAGTACTTC.

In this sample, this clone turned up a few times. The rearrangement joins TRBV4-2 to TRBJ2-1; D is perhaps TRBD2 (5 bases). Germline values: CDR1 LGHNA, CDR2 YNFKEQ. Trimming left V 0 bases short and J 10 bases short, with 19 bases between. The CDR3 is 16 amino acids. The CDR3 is CASSQEVRSGSGEQFF. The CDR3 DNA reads TGTGCCAGCAGCCAAGAGGTACGTTCGGGTTCGGGGGAGCAGTTCTTC.

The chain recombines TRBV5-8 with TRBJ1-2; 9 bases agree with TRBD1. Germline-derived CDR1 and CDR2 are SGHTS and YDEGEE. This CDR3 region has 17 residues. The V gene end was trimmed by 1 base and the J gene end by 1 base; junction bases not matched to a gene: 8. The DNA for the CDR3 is TGTGCCAGCAGCTTGTTGACAGGGGGGCTTGTTAACTATGGCTACACCTTC. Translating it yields CASSLLTGGLVNYGYTF.

CDR3 sequence (DNA): TGCGCCAGCAGCTTGCAGGGACAAGAGACCCAGTACTTC. Its protein product is CASSLQGQETQYF. The chain employs TRBV5-1 and TRBJ2-5; a possible D gene is TRBD1 (5 bases). CDR1 is SGHRS and CDR2 is YFSETQ in the germline V gene. Trimming removed 1 base from V and 2 bases from J, with 6 bases in between. This CDR3 spans 13 amino acids. Filled out from reference TRBV5-1 and TRBJ2-5, the complete variable domain reads KAGVTQTPRYLIKTRGQQVTLSCSPISGHRSVSWYQQTPGQGLQFLFEYFSETQRNKGNFPGRFSGRQFSNSRSEMNVSTLELGDSALYLCASSLQGQETQYFGPGTRLLVL.

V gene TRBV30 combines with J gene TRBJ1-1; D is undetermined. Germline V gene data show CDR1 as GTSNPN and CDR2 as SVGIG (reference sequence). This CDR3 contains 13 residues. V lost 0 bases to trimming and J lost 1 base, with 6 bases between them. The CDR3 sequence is CAWSVNRNTEAFF. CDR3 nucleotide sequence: TGTGCCTGGAGTGTGAACAGGAACACTGAAGCTTTCTTT.

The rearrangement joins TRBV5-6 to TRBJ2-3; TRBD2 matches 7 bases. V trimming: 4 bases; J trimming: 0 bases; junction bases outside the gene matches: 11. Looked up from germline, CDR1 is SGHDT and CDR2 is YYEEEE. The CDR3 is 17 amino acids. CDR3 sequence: CASSPPRGDPSTDTQYF. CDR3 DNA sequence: TGTGCCAGCAGCCCTCCCCGGGGGGATCCTAGCACAGATACGCAGTATTTT.

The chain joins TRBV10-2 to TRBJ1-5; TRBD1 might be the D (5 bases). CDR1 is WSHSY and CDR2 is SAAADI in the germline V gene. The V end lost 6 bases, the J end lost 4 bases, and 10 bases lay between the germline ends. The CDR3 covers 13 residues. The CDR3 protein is CASRDSTNQPQHF. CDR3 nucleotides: TGCGCCAGCAGAGACAGCACAAATCAGCCCCAGCATTTT.